This T cell receptor (beta chain) was identified in a study of CXCR3-negative and CXCR3-positive naive CD8 T cells. Broader study findings: Naive CXCR3-positive cells had TRB CDR3s more hydrophobic than those of CXCR3-negative naive cells.

Concerning this clonotype itself: What it binds is not known.

Germline loops: CDR1 LGHDT, CDR2 YNNKEL (reference sequence). This CDR3 is built from 13 residues. TRB cDNA libraries were made by UMI-labeled 5' RACE. From the 5' RACE reads, TCRdb lists one entry per CDR3 protein and no DNA. The sample table sets out about 63,000 distinct CDR3 sequences. Sequencing used naive CXCR3+ CD8+ T cells from blood. Specified subset: CD45RO-CCR7+CD27+CD95- naive CD8+ T cells expressing CXCR3 (TNR3+). The receptor was isolated from a human donor in good health. Some clones in this sample may be carry-over from other donors' samples. The chain couples TRBV3-1 to TRBJ2-7. CDR3 protein: CASSPGQPYEQYF.